This TCR beta chain was retrieved from a study of blood T cell repertoires in COVID-19. About the research overall: PBMCs, B-cell-depleted T cells, or T cells provided the cDNA or gDNA that made up the material.

In the original processing: From reference gene primer amplification, estimates of nucleated cell counts were derived. Generated by immunoSEQ multiplex PCR, the TCRdb table keeps only in-frame clones and is missing some. The V and J calls and clone size were taken over from that table, and D and trimming were inferred from the DNA. Among tens of thousands of clones listed, more than 65% were seen once. The germline CDR1 and CDR2 sequences are SGHRS and YFSETQ. V was clipped by 0 bases and J by 0 bases, with 10 bases between them. There are 16 residues in the CDR3. This clonotype was obtained from a woman of 80 years or more with active or convalescent COVID-19. The specimen sequenced was peripheral blood. This chain joins TRBV5-1 and TRBJ1-3; D gene uncertain. The CDR3 DNA reads TGCGCCAGCAGCTTGGCCCCGATGAGCTCTGGAAACACCATATATTTT. Protein product: CASSLAPMSSGNTIYF.